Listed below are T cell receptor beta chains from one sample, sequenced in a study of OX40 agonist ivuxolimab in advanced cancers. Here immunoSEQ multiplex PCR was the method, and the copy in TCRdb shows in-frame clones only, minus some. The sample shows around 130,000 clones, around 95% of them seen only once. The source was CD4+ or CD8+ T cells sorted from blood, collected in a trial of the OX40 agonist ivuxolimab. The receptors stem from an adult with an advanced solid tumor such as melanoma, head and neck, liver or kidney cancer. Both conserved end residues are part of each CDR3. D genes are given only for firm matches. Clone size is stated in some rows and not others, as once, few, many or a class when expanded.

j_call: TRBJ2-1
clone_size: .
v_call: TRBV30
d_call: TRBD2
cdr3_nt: TGTGCCTGGAGTGAAGGCGGGGGGGCCCGGAATGAGCAGTTCTTC
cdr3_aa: CAWSEGGGARNEQFF

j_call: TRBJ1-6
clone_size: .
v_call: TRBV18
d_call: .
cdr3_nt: TGTGCCAGCTCACCCGGGGGACCCCCTTCACCCCTCCACTTT
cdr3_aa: CASSPGGPPSPLHF

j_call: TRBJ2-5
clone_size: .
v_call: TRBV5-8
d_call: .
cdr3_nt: TGTGCCAGCAGCTTGGCAGTAAAGCAAGAGACCCAGTACTTC
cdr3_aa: CASSLAVKQETQYF

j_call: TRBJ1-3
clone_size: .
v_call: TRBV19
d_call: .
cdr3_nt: TGTGCCAGTAGTATTCCGGCCGGCTCTGGAAACACCATATATTTT
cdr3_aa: CASSIPAGSGNTIYF

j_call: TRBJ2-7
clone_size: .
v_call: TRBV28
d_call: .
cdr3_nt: TGTGCCTCACAGGGCTCGGACGAGCAGTACTTC
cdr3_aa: CASQGSDEQYF

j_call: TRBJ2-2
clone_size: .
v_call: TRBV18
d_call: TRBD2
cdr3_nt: TGTGCCAGCTCCCAAAGCGGGAGTGGGAACACCGGGGAGCTGTTTTTT
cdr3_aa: CASSQSGSGNTGELFF

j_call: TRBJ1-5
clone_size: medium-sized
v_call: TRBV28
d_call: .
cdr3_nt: TGTGCCAGCAGATCCGGGAATCAGCCCCAGCATTTT
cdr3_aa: CASRSGNQPQHF

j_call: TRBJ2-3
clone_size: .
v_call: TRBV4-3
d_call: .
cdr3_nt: TGCGCCAGCAGCCAAGAAGGGCGGCCCACAGATACGCAGTATTTT
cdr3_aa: CASSQEGRPTDTQYF

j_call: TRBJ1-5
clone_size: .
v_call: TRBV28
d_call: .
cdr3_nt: TGTGCCAGCAGTTTATTAAGGGGCCCAAAGCCCCAGCATTTT
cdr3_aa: CASSLLRGPKPQHF

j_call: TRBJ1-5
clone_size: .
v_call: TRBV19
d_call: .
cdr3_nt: TGTGCCAGTAGTAGGGGCCGCCGGGGCAATCAGCCCCAGCATTTT
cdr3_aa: CASSRGRRGNQPQHF

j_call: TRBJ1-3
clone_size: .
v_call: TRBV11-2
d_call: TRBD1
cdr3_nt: TGTGCCAGCAGCCCCGGACAGGGCCCCATTGGAAACACCATATATTTT
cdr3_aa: CASSPGQGPIGNTIYF

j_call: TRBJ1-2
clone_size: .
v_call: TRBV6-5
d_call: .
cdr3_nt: TGTGCCAGCAGTTACGACTCTAACTATGGCTACACCTTC
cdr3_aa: CASSYDSNYGYTF

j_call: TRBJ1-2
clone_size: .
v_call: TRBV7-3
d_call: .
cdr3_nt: TGTGCCAGCAGCTTAGCGGGTGGAGACTATGGCTACACCTTC
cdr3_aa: CASSLAGGDYGYTF

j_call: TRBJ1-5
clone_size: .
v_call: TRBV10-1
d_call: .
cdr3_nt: TGCGCCAGCAGTGCCGGTTTAGGGCAGCCCCAGCATTTT
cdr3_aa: CASSAGLGQPQHF

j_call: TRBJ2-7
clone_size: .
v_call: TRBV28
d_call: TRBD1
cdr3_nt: TGTGCCAGCAGTCCAACCGGGACAGCGACCTACGAGCAGTACTTC
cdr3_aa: CASSPTGTATYEQYF

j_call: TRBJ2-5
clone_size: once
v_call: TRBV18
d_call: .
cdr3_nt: TGTGCCAGCTCACCAAACGGTGGGGAGGAGACCCAGTACTTC
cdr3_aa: CASSPNGGEETQYF

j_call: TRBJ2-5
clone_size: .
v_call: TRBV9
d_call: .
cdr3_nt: TGTGCCAGCAGCGTTTCAAGGGGCTCAGAGACCCAGTACTTC
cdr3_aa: CASSVSRGSETQYF

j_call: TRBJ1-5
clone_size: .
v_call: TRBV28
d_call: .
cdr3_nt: TGTGCCAGCAGTTTCGGAGGTGTTAGCAATCAGCCCCAGCATTTT
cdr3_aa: CASSFGGVSNQPQHF

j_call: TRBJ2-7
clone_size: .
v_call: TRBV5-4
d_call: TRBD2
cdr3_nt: TGTGCCAGCCGCCTAGCGGGAGGAACCCACGAGCAGTACTTC
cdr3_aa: CASRLAGGTHEQYF

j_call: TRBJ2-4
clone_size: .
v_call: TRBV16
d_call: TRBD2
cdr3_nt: TGTGCCAGCAGCCCTACTAGCGGGAGGCTCGCCAAAAACATTCAGTACTTC
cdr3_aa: CASSPTSGRLAKNIQYF

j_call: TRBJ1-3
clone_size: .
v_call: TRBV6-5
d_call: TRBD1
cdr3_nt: TGTGCCAGCAGACCCTCGGGACAGGGAAACACCATATATTTT
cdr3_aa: CASRPSGQGNTIYF

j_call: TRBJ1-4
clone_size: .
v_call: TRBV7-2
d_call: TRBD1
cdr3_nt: TGTGCCAGCAGCCCCAGACAGGGGCGGGAAAAACTGTTTTTT
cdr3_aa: CASSPRQGREKLFF

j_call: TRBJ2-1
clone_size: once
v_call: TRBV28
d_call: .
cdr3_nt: TGTGCCAGCAGTTTATACGGACAGTACAATGAGCAGTTCTTC
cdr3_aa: CASSLYGQYNEQFF

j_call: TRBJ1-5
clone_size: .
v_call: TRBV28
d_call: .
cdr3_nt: TGTGCCAGCAGTACCAACCCCACAGGGTCGGGCAATCAGCCCCAGCATTTT
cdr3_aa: CASSTNPTGSGNQPQHF

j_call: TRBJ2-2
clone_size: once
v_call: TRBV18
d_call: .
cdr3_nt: TGTGCCAGCTCACCACTAGGGTCTAGAGGGAACACCGGGGAGCTGTTTTTT
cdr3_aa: CASSPLGSRGNTGELFF

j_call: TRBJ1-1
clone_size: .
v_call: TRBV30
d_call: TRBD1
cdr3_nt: TGTGCCTGGCGTACAGGGGGAAACCCGAACACTGAAGCTTTCTTT
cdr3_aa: CAWRTGGNPNTEAFF

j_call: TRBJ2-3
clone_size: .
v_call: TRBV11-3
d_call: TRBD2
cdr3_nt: TGTGCCAGCAGCTTTACAGCGGGGGCGGAAGATACGCAGTATTTT
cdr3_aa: CASSFTAGAEDTQYF

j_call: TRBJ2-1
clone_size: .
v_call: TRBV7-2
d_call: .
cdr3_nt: TGTGCCAGCAGCTTAAACTCCCCCTTTTACAATGAGCAGTTCTTC
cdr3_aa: CASSLNSPFYNEQFF

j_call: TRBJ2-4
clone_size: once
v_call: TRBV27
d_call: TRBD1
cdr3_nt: TGTGCCAGCAGTTTGCAGGGACAGGGGGCGCCGTTAGCCAAAAACATTCAGTACTTC
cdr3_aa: CASSLQGQGAPLAKNIQYF

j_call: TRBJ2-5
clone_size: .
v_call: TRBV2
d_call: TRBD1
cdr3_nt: TGTGCCAGCAGAGCGGACAGGGGGTGGCAAGAGACCCAGTACTTC
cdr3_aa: CASRADRGWQETQYF

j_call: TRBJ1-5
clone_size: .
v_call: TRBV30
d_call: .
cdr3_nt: TGTGCCTGGAGTCCACGAGGGGGTCATAGCAATCAGCCCCAGCATTTT
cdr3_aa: CAWSPRGGHSNQPQHF

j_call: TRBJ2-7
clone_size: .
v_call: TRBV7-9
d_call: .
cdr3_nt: TGTGCCAGCAGCCTGGAGTACGAGCAGTACTTC
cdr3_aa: CASSLEYEQYF

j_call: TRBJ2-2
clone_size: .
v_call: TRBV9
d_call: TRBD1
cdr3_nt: TGTGCCAGCAGCGTAGGGGGTCCGGGACAGAGAACCGGGGAGCTGTTTTTT
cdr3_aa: CASSVGGPGQRTGELFF

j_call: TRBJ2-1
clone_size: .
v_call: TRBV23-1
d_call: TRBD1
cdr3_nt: TGCGCCAGCAGTCAATCGCCGGACAGGGAATGTAATGAGCAGTTCTTC
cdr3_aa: CASSQSPDRECNEQFF

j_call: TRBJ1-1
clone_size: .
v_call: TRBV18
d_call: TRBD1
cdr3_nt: TGTGCCAGCTCACCAACAGGGGGAGACACTGAAGCTTTCTTT
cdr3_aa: CASSPTGGDTEAFF

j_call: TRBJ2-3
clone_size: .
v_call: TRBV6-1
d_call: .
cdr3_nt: TGTGCCAGCAGTGAAAGTTTAGGGCGCGATACGCAGTATTTT
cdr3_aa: CASSESLGRDTQYF

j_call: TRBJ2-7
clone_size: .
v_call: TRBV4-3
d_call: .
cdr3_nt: TGCGCCAGCAGCCAAGACGAAGACTACGAGCAGTACTTC
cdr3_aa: CASSQDEDYEQYF

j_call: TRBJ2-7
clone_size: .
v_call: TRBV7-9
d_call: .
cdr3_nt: TGTGCCAGCAGCTTAGCAGGGGTAGCTGGGGAGCAGTACTTC
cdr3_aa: CASSLAGVAGEQYF

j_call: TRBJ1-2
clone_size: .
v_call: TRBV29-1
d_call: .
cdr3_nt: TGCAGCGTTGAACAGGGCGGCTACACCTTC
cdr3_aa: CSVEQGGYTF

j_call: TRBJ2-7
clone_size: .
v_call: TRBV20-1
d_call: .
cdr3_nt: TGCAGTGCCCCCGTCGCCTCCGAGCAGTACTTC
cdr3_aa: CSAPVASEQYF

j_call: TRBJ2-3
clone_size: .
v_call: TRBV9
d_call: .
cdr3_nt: TGTGCCAGCAGCGTTTCAGATGATACGCAGTATTTT
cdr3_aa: CASSVSDDTQYF

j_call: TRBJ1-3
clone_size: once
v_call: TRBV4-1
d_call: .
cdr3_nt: TGCGCCAGCAGCCAAGGATTCGGTGGCGGGGTTCAAGGATCCGGAAACACCATATATTTT
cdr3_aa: CASSQGFGGGVQGSGNTIYF

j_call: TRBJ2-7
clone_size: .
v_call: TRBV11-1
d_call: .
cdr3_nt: TGTGCCAGCAGCTCCTCGGGAGCCTACGAGCAGTACTTC
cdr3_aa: CASSSSGAYEQYF

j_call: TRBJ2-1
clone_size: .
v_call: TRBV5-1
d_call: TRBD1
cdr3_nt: TGCGCCAGCAGCTTGGATAGAGGGACAGGTGAGCAGTTCTTC
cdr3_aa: CASSLDRGTGEQFF

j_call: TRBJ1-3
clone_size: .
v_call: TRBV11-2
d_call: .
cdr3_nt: TGTGCCAGCAGACCCGCCGGGGGAAACACCATATATTTT
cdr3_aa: CASRPAGGNTIYF

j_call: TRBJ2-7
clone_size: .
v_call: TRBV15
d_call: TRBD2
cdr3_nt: TGTGCCACCAGTGATCGGGGGGGCCGAGTTTACGAGCAGTACTTC
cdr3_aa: CATSDRGGRVYEQYF

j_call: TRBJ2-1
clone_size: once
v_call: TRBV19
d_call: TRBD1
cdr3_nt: TGTGCCAGTAGAGAGACAGGGTCGAACAATGAGCAGTTCTTC
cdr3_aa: CASRETGSNNEQFF

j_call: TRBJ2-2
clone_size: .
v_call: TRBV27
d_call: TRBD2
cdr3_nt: TGTGCCAGCAGTTCCAGGGCGCTAGCGGGAGGAACCGGGGAGCTGTTTTTT
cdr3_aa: CASSSRALAGGTGELFF